This entry lists 30 T cell receptor beta chains sequenced from one sample in a study of tumor and adjacent non-tumor tissue in lung cancer. This sample's RNA came from whole unsorted tissue. This non-tumor lung sample came from over 3 cm beyond the tumor edge. Three rounds of nested PCR, following a modified ARM-PCR protocol, produced the TCRbeta library. A single record per CDR3 protein comes from TCRdb applying MiXCR to the multiplex PCR reads. The table records some 97,000 distinct CDR3 sequences, approximately 60% of them present only once. The sample was distant non-tumor lung tissue. These receptors originate from a man younger than 40 with non-small cell lung cancer.

This clonotype was picked up a small number of times. A much more abundant neighbour one base away suggests this may be a read error. V usage is TRBV12-3 or TRBV12-4 and J usage is TRBJ2-1; tentative D call: TRBD2 (6 bases). The CDR3 consists of 14 residues. The CDR3 region has the DNA TGTACCAGCAGTTTAGATCCGGGACTCTGGGAGCAGTTCTTC. Its protein product is CTSSLDPGLWEQFF.

Worth noting for this clonotype: An end of the junction does not agree with germline; a read error may underlie this. The chain couples TRBV6-5 to TRBJ2-1; D gene unclear. The CDR3 consists of 15 residues. Germline lookup yields CDR1 MNHEY and CDR2 SVGAGI. CDR3 amino acids: CASSYVSNSYNERFF. The CDR3 region has the DNA TGTGCCAGCAGTTATGTCTCCAATTCCTACAATGAGCGGTTCTTC.

With respect to this clonotype: Its ends do not fully match the called genes, so a read error is possible. This chain joins TRBV30 and TRBJ2-5; D assignment may be TRBD1 or TRBD2 (5 bases each). The length of the CDR3 is 15 residues. Germline V gene lookup returns CDR1 GTSNPN and CDR2 SVGIG (reference sequence). The CDR3 coding sequence is TGTGCCTGGAGTCTCGGGACCCTAACGAGAGAGACCCATTACTTC. Protein product: CAWSLGTLTRETHYF.

As regards this clonotype: One junction end disagrees with the germline gene, perhaps due to a read error. This chain links TRBV12-3 or TRBV12-4 with TRBJ2-6; D is possibly TRBD1 or TRBD2 (5 bases each). The CDR3 runs to 15 residues. CDR3 amino acids: CASTPQGPGANVLTF. The CDR3 DNA reads TGTGCCAGCACACCCCAGGGACCTGGAGCCAACGTCCTGACTTTC.

Worth noting for this clonotype: A single base separates this from a much larger clone, so it may be a read error. The rearrangement links TRBV10-3 to TRBJ1-1; no definite D call. CDR1 is ENHRY and CDR2 is SYGVKD in the germline V gene. The CDR3 totals 14 residues. V was shortened by 5 bases and J by 1 base, with 11 bases between the two germline ends. CDR3 nucleotide sequence: TGTGCCATCAGTCCCCAGATCGGGAACACTGAAGCTTTCTTT. Its protein product is CAISPQIGNTEAFF.

This clonotype was observed once. Germline is not matched at one junction end, which may reflect a read error. V gene TRBV4-3 combines with J gene TRBJ1-2, with 8 positions matching TRBD1. This CDR3 contains 15 residues. The germline V gene has CDR1 LGHNA and CDR2 YSLEER. The CDR3 coding sequence is TGCGCCATCAGCCAATCTCCAGGGGGCGGCTATGACTACACCTTC. It specifies CAISQSPGGGYDYTF.

About this clonotype: This sequence may be a read error, since a much larger clone differs from it by one base. The chain links TRBV24-1 to TRBJ2-1, with 10 bases aligning to TRBD2. This CDR3 is 13 amino acids long. Germline V gene sequence: CDR1 KGHDR, CDR2 SFDVKD. The CDR3 loop is CVTRAGGRNEQFF. The CDR3 DNA sequence: TGTGTCACCCGAGCGGGAGGGCGGAATGAGCAGTTCTTC.

This clonotype turned up a few times. The junction shows a germline mismatch at one end, possibly a read error. This rearrangement joins TRBV11-2 to TRBJ2-7, with TRBD2 matching 13 bases. The germline gives CDR1 SGHAT, CDR2 FQNNGV. The CDR3 totals 18 residues. The CDR3 nucleotides read TGTACCAGCAGCTTAGCCCAAGAAGGGACTAGCGGGGTCTACGTGCAGTACTTC. Translation: CTSSLAQEGTSGVYVQYF.

J is TRBJ2-7 and V is TRBV11-2; maybe TRBD2 (6 bases). There are 14 residues in the CDR3. Germline V lookup: CDR1 SGHAT, CDR2 FQNNGV. V lost 2 bases and J lost 4, with 12 bases in between. This chain's CDR3 is CASSLSDGGYEQYF. CDR3 in DNA: TGTGCCAGCAGCTTAAGTGACGGAGGGTACGAGCAGTACTTC.

The V call is TRBV12-3 or TRBV12-4, the J call TRBJ2-7; maybe TRBD2 (6 bases). V lost 4 bases to trimming and J lost 7 bases, with 29 bases between them. CDR3 length: 18 amino acids. The CDR3 spells CASSYPVRRARGSREQYF. The DNA for the CDR3 is TGTGCCAGCAGTTACCCCGTTCGGAGGGCGAGAGGATCTAGAGAGCAGTACTTC.

Of note for this clonotype: Mismatch with germline at one junction end may stem from a read error. This rearrangement joins TRBV20-1 to TRBJ2-1; 7 bases are shared with TRBD2. CDR1 is DFQATT, CDR2 SNEGSKA, per germline (reference sequence). The CDR3 sequence is 16 residues long. For the CDR3, the DNA is TGCAGTGCTAGAGATAGCACCGGCGGGGGTTACGATGAGCAGTCCTTC. Translated: CSARDSTGGGYDEQSF.

Notes on this clonotype: At one of its ends the junction is not consistent with the germline gene, which may arise from a read error. The V call is TRBV20-1, the J call TRBJ2-3; D uncertain. This CDR3 has 14 amino acids. Germline assignment: CDR1 DFQATT and CDR2 SNEGSKA (reference sequence). The CDR3 spells CSAVGGVGLDAQYF. Written as DNA, the CDR3 is TGCAGTGCGGTAGGCGGAGTAGGTCTAGATGCGCAGTATTTT.

Comment on this clonotype: Relative to the germline gene, one junction end is altered; a read error may explain this. The gene calls are TRBV6-6 and TRBJ2-7, with a tentative D call TRBD1 (5 bases). The length of the CDR3 is 15 residues. Germline V gene sequence: CDR1 MNHNY, CDR2 SVGAGI (reference sequence). CDR3 bases: TGTGTCAGCAGGTCAGGCTGGACATCGACCTACGAGCAGTACTTC. Protein product: CVSRSGWTSTYEQYF.

For this clonotype: The CDR3 carries no conserved terminal phenylalanine or tryptophan, so it likely arises from a read error. This rearrangement joins TRBV4-1 to TRBJ1-1, with unresolved D. The germline V gene encodes CDR1 MGHRA and CDR2 YSYEKL. This CDR3 is built from 14 residues. The CDR3 DNA is TGTGCCAGTAGCCAAGCCGGTCTGGACACTGAAGCTTTCTAT. The encoded protein is CASSQAGLDTEAFY.

Concerning this clonotype: This CDR3 is missing its conserved last phenylalanine or tryptophan, likely due to a read error. The rearrangement links TRBV12-3 or TRBV12-4 to TRBJ2-7; 10 bases map to TRBD2. The CDR3 sequence is 15 residues long. Trimming took 7 bases from V and 3 from J; bases not matched to a gene: 9. CDR3 nucleotide sequence: TGTGCCAGCACCTCCAGAGCGGGAGGGCACTACGAGCAGTACTCC. Amino acid sequence: CASTSRAGGHYEQYS.

The chain carries TRBV12-3 or TRBV12-4 and TRBJ2-1, with TRBD2 as a possible D gene (5 bases). The CDR3 totals 13 residues. CDR3 in amino acids: CTNSYSGESEQFF. The CDR3 bases are TGTACCAACAGCTACAGCGGAGAGAGTGAGCAGTTCTTC.

This clonotype was seen many times. This rearrangement joins TRBV29-1 to TRBJ2-2; 8 bases line up with TRBD1. The CDR3 loop spans 14 amino acids. Losses at the gene ends were 6 bases for V and 7 bases for J; bases not matched to a gene: 10. Germline CDR1 and CDR2: SQVTM and ANQGSEA. CDR3 sequence reads: CSVNQGARGGELFF. The CDR3 coding sequence is TGCAGCGTGAACCAGGGGGCGCGCGGCGGGGAGCTGTTTTTT.

The gene calls are TRBV10-3 and TRBJ2-7; D might be TRBD2 (6 bases). Per the germline V gene, CDR1 is ENHRY and CDR2 is SYGVKD. This CDR3 has 14 residues. Trimming took 9 bases from V and 1 from J, leaving 16 bases between them. The CDR3 sequence: CAIRLGTESYEQYF. The CDR3 DNA reads TGTGCCATTAGATTAGGGACTGAGTCCTACGAGCAGTACTTC.

Details on this clonotype: No conserved phenylalanine or tryptophan is present at the end of the CDR3, so a read error is the likely explanation. The DNA is left out, because the CDR3 cannot be placed on it with certainty; the CDR3 is given as TCRdb lists it. The chain recombines TRBV29-1 with TRBJ1-2; TRBD1, the D gene given by the table, was not confirmed from the DNA. The CDR3 is 15 amino acids in total, end residues counted. CDR1 SQVTM and CDR2 ANQGSEA come from the germline V gene. CDR3: CSVDVAGAILEGYTL.

The sample holds many counts of this clonotype. A read error may be the cause here, since a much bigger clone is one base away. This chain connects TRBV24-1 to TRBJ1-5; maybe TRBD1 (5 bases). The CDR3 contains 14 residues. Germline CDR1 and CDR2: KGHDR and SFDVKD. The CDR3 region is CATSDSRQNQSQHF. CDR3 bases: TGTGCCACCAGTGACTCCCGACAGAATCAGTCCCAGCATTTT.

This chain links TRBV29-1 with TRBJ2-1; 14 nucleotides agree with TRBD2. This CDR3 is 18 amino acids long. Trimming cost V 6 bases and J 5 bases; bases outside gene matches: 15. Germline V gene data show CDR1 as SQVTM and CDR2 as ANQGSEA. The CDR3 protein is CSVDPTSGRANPHNEQFF. As DNA, the CDR3 is TGCAGCGTGGACCCGACTAGCGGGAGGGCCAACCCCCACAATGAGCAGTTCTTC.

The chain links TRBV29-1 to TRBJ1-1, with 8 bases aligning to TRBD1. The germline V gene has CDR1 SQVTM and CDR2 ANQGSEA. This CDR3 spans 16 amino acids. The J segment lost 4 bases and the V segment lost 7 bases, leaving 17 bases of the junction unmatched. The DNA of the CDR3 is TGCAGCGCGTCACAGGGGGGCAGTGGGATGAGCACTGAAGCTTTCTTT. Amino acids: CSASQGGSGMSTEAFF.

As for this clonotype: A junction end diverges from the germline sequence, so it may reflect a read error. The rearrangement links TRBV20-1 to TRBJ2-3; D may correspond to TRBD1 or TRBD2 (6 bases each). The germline gives CDR1 DFQATT, CDR2 SNEGSKA (reference sequence). CDR3 length equals 19 residues. This CDR3 is CSARPTRPHLAWGADMQYF. The DNA of the CDR3 is TGCAGTGCTAGACCCACCAGACCCCACCTAGCGTGGGGGGCGGATATGCAGTATTTT.

Remarks on this clonotype: At one boundary the junction diverges from the germline segment, which might be a read error. The chain has TRBV5-5 and TRBJ1-2, with D tentatively TRBD1 (5 bases). Germline V gene sequence: CDR1 SGHKS, CDR2 YYEKEE (reference sequence). The CDR3 has 15 amino acids. The CDR3: CASSLDPRGNHGYTF. CDR3 in DNA: TGTGCCAGTAGCTTGGACCCTAGGGGTAACCATGGCTACACCTTC.

As regards this clonotype: The CDR3 does not end in the conserved phenylalanine or tryptophan, so this is likely a read error. The chain has TRBV11-2 and TRBJ2-1, with 9 nucleotides matching TRBD2. CDR3 length equals 15 residues. Germline CDR1 SGHAT, CDR2 FQNNGV. CDR3 region: CDSSLIAGGNNEQFV. CDR3 DNA: TGTGACAGCAGCCTTATTGCGGGAGGGAATAATGAGCAGTTCGTC.

On this clonotype itself: The CDR3 ends on some other residue instead of the conserved phenylalanine or tryptophan, so this is likely a read error. V and J are TRBV11-3 and TRBJ1-6; no clear D gene. There are 13 residues in the CDR3. V was clipped by 1 base and J by 11 bases, with 9 bases between them. The germline gives CDR1 SGHNT, CDR2 YENEEA. The CDR3 sequence is CASSLVPGPPLHS. In DNA form, the CDR3 reads TGTGCCAGCAGCTTAGTTCCCGGACCACCCCTCCACTCT.

The gene calls are TRBV12-3 or TRBV12-4 and TRBJ2-5; 8 bases match TRBD2. CDR3 size: 15 residues. The ends lost 6 bases at V and 2 bases at J; junction bases unmatched: 8. The chain's CDR3 is CASSPAGESQETQYF. Written as DNA, the CDR3 is TGTGCCAGCAGCCCAGCGGGGGAGTCACAAGAGACCCAGTACTTC.

On this clonotype itself: A junction end diverges from the germline sequence, so it may reflect a read error. J is TRBJ1-6 and V is TRBV11-2, with 8 nucleotides matching TRBD1. Germline loops: CDR1 SGHAT, CDR2 FQNNGV. The CDR3 sequence is 15 residues long. The CDR3 reads CASSIDDRGYSPLHF. CDR3 DNA sequence: TGTGCCAGCAGCATAGACGACAGGGGATATTCACCCCTCCACTTT. Full variable domain (remainder filled in from reference TRBV11-2 and TRBJ1-6): EAGVAQSPRYKIIEKRQSVAFWCNPISGHATLYWYQQILGQGPKLLIQFQNNGVVDDSQLPKDRFSAERLKGVDSTLKIQPAKLEDSAVYLCASSIDDRGYSPLHFGNGTRLTVT.

The chain combines TRBV11-2 with TRBJ1-2; 8 bases are a match to TRBD1. CDR3 length: 15 amino acids. Trimming removed 5 bases from V and 8 bases from J; junction bases left unmatched: 13. CDR1 SGHAT and CDR2 FQNNGV come from the germline V gene. The chain's CDR3 is CASSLGQADLVGYTF. The CDR3 nucleotides read TGTGCCAGCAGCCTGGGACAGGCTGATCTAGTCGGCTACACCTTC.

V and J are TRBV20-1 and TRBJ2-5; perhaps TRBD2 as D (6 bases). CDR3 length: 13 residues. The ends were cut back, 7 bases at V and 5 bases at J, with 17 bases in the middle. Germline values: CDR1 DFQATT, CDR2 SNEGSKA (reference sequence). The CDR3 nucleotides read TGCAGTGTTAGTTCGGGGGTGCGGGAGACCCAGTACTTC. Encoded protein: CSVSSGVRETQYF.